This T cell receptor beta chain stems from a study of T cell responses to AZD1222 COVID-19 vaccine. In the case of this clone: Antigen specificity is unknown.

Study observations and caveats: The number of AZD1222 recipients seropositive at baseline was only five to seven. Repertoires were obtained solely post-peak T cell response. Possibly, clonal diversity was underestimated; donors were largely white British and included more females.

Method: immunoSEQ multiplex PCR; TCRdb's copy keeps in-frame clones and lacks some. The sample lists about 130,000 clones, under 95% occurring once. Germline CDR1 reads LGHNT; CDR2 reads FRNRAP. V shed 0 bases and J shed 4 bases, with 20 bases lying between them. CDR3 length: 18 residues. This material consisted of peripheral blood, taken on day 0 of AZD1222 vaccination. The chain employs TRBV12-5 and TRBJ2-3; the D gene could be TRBD1 or TRBD2 (7 bases each). The sequence came from an adult in good health. In DNA form, the CDR3 reads TGTGCTAGTGGTTTGGTACTCACAGGGGAGGGACAAGCAGATACGCAGTATTTT. It is translated as CASGLVLTGEGQADTQYF.